This T cell receptor beta chain was identified in a study of tumor-infiltrating lymphocytes in oesophageal squamous cell carcinoma. The CDR3 runs to 15 residues. V lost 5 bases to trimming and J lost 3 bases; unmatched junction nucleotides: 9. The germline V gene has CDR1 SGHTA and CDR2 FQGTGA. TCRdb redid the calling of the PCR reads with MiXCR, one entry per CDR3 protein. The top ten clones hold roughly a tenth of a sample with just under 20,000 distinct CDR3 sequences, 35% to 50% of them seen once. This sequence originates from a male donor with esophageal squamous cell carcinoma. Source material: normal esophageal tissue next to the tumor. The chain is built from TRBV7-3 and TRBJ2-7; the match to TRBD1 covers 8 bases. CDR3 region: CASSPTGGDYYEQYF. Here the CDR3 DNA reads TGTGCCAGCAGCCCCACAGGGGGTGACTACTACGAGCAGTACTTC. Based on the CDR3 plus reference TRBV7-3 and TRBJ2-7, the full variable domain is GAGVSQTPSNKVTEKGKYVELRCDPISGHTALYWYRQSLGQGPEFLIYFQGTGAADDSGLPNDRFFAVRPEGSVSTLKIQRTERGDSAVYLCASSPTGGDYYEQYFGPGTRLTVT.